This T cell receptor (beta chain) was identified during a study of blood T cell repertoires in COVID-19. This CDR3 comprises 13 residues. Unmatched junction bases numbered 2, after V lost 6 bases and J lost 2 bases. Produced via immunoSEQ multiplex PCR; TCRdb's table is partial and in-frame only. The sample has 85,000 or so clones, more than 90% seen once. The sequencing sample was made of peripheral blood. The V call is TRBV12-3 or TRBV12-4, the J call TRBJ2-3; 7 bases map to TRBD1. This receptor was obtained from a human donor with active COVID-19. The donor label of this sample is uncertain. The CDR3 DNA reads TGTGCCAGCAGGGGACAGAACACAGATACGCAGTATTTT. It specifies CASRGQNTDTQYF.